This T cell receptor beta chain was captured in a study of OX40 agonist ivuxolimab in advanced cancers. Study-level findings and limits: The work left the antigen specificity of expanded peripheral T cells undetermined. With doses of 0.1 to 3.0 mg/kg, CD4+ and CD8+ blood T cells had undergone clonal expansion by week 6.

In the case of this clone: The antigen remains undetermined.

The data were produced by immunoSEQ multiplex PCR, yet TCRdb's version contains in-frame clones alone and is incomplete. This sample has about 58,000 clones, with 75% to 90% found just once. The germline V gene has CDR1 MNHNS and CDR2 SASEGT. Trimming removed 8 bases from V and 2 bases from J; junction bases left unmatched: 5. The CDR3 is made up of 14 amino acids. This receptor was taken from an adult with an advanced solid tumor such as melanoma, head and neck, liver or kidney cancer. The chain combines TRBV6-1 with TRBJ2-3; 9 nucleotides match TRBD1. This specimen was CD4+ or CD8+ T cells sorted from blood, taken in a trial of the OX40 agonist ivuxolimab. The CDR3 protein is CASRDRVFTDTQYF. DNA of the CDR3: TGTGCCAGCCGGGACAGGGTTTTCACAGATACGCAGTATTTT.